One and the same sample provided the 4 T cell receptor beta chains below, sequenced in a study of T cell repertoires in cytomegalovirus infection. Via MiXCR, TCRdb re-called the reads, giving one row per CDR3 protein. The sample carries 550,000 to 700,000 distinct CDR3 sequences, roughly 42% recorded once. These receptors lack a known antigen. Specimen: cultured PBMCs, collected from culture after CMV antigen stimulation. These receptors were taken from a human donor in good health (CMV status not recorded). Some clones in this sample may be carry-over from other donors' samples.

The V call is TRBV7-2, the J call TRBJ1-1, with D hard to call. The CDR3 runs to 14 residues. Trimming cost V 2 bases and J 10 bases, with 17 bases left between them. The V gene's germline CDR1 is SGHTA and CDR2 FQGNSA. CDR3 protein: CASSLNPSPNGAFF. CDR3 in DNA: TGTGCCAGCAGCTTAAACCCTTCACCCAACGGAGCTTTCTTT.

The chain links TRBV7-9 to TRBJ2-3; D not resolved. V shed 4 bases and J shed 14 bases, with 7 bases lying between them. Germline CDR1 reads SEHNR; CDR2 reads FQNEAQ (reference sequence). This CDR3 is built from 9 residues. The DNA for the CDR3 is TGTGCCAGCAGCTCGGGCCCGTATTTT. Translation gives CASSSGPYF.

This clonotype appeared many times. The rearrangement uses TRBV7-2 and TRBJ1-1, with D perhaps TRBD1 (6 bases). Germline V gives CDR1 SGHTA, CDR2 FQGNSA. The CDR3 runs to 14 residues. Trimming cost V 5 bases and J 4 bases, with 14 bases left between them. The CDR3: CASSPHRAVTEAFF. The DNA of the CDR3 is TGTGCCAGCAGCCCCCACAGGGCTGTCACTGAAGCTTTCTTT.

V usage is TRBV3-1 and J usage is TRBJ2-7; D possibly corresponds to TRBD1 (6 bases). Germline V lookup: CDR1 LGHDT, CDR2 YNNKEL (reference sequence). The CDR3 sequence is 14 residues long. The ends were cut back, 0 bases at V and 6 bases at J, with 12 bases in the middle. CDR3 nucleotide sequence: TGTGCCAGCAGCCAAGAGGCAGGGGCCGGCGAGCAGTACTTC. This sequence encodes CASSQEAGAGEQYF.